The 5 T cell receptor beta chains below come from one sample, sequenced in a study of blood T cell repertoires in COVID-19. Sequencing used immunoSEQ multiplex PCR; TCRdb keeps in-frame clones, though not all of them. Of tens of thousands of clones listed, 90% are singletons. The sample consisted of peripheral blood. The receptor source for this set is a human donor in a cohort sampled during active COVID-19.

The J gene is TRBJ2-7, the V gene TRBV11-2, with 9 bases that match TRBD1. In germline, CDR1 is SGHAT, CDR2 FQNNGV. This CDR3 contains 16 residues. Trimming removed 1 base from V and 7 bases from J; junction bases left unmatched: 11. The CDR3 DNA reads as TGTGCCAGCAGCTTAGTGGGGACAGGGCCTATGGGGGAGCAGTACTTC. This codes for CASSLVGTGPMGEQYF.

The chain has TRBV3-1 (or the pseudogene TRBV3-2) and TRBJ2-1; D perhaps matches TRBD1 (5 bases). CDR3 length equals 13 residues. The V gene lost 1 base and the J gene lost 8 bases, with 9 bases spanning the gap. The germline V gene has CDR1 LGHDT and CDR2 YNNKEL (reference sequence). This chain's CDR3 is CASSQAAGYEQFF. CDR3 coding DNA: TGTGCCAGCAGCCAAGCGGCAGGGTATGAGCAGTTCTTC.

J is TRBJ2-6 and V is TRBV30; 7 bases are shared with TRBD1. Germline CDR1 reads GTSNPN; CDR2 reads SVGIG (reference sequence). This CDR3 has 14 residues. Trimming took 4 bases from V and 0 from J; bases not matched to a gene: 0. The CDR3 DNA is TGTGCCTGGACAGGGGGCTCTGGGGCCAACGTCCTGACTTTC. It translates to CAWTGGSGANVLTF.

This rearrangement joins TRBV9 to TRBJ2-7; TRBD1 agrees at 8 bases. The CDR3 spans 13 residues. CDR1 is SGDLS, CDR2 YYNGEE, per germline. Trimming took 7 bases from V and 2 from J; bases not matched to a gene: 5. As DNA, the CDR3 is TGTGCCAGCGGTGGACAGGGCCCCTACGAGCAGTACTTC. This translates into CASGGQGPYEQYF.

This sequence joins TRBV28 and TRBJ2-6; TRBD1 aligns across 7 bases. The CDR3 has 15 amino acids. The germline V gene has CDR1 MDHEN and CDR2 SYDVKM. The V gene end was trimmed by 5 bases and the J gene end by 2 bases; junction bases not matched to a gene: 3. In DNA form, the CDR3 reads TGTGCCAGCAGTCCCCAGGGGGCTGGGGCCAACGTCCTGACTTTC. This gives the protein CASSPQGAGANVLTF. The whole variable domain, remainder taken from reference TRBV28 and TRBJ2-6, is DVKVTQSSRYLVKRTGEKVFLECVQDMDHENMFWYRQDPGLGLRLIYFSYDVKMKEKGDIPEGYSVSREKKERFSLILESASTNQTSMYLCASSPQGAGANVLTFGAGSRLTVL.